This is a list of T cell receptor beta chains from one sample in a study of T cell responses to AZD1222 COVID-19 vaccine. Measured with immunoSEQ multiplex PCR; TCRdb has only the in-frame clones, and not every one. The repertoire holds roughly 180,000 clones, with 75% to 95% as singletons. The source material was peripheral blood, sampled on day 0 of AZD1222 vaccination. The receptors originated from an adult in good health. The CDR3 runs from the conserved cysteine through the conserved F or W. A D gene is named only where the DNA matches it firmly. Only part of the rows carry a size: once, few, many, or a class if the clone is expanded.

J: TRBJ2-1
size: NA
D: TRBD1
V: TRBV7-9
CDR3: CASSPTRDRIFYNEQFF
DNA: TGTGCCAGCAGCCCTACCCGGGACAGGATTTTCTACAATGAGCAGTTCTTC

J: TRBJ1-1
size: NA
D: NA
V: TRBV29-1
CDR3: CSVRADSTLNTEAFF
DNA: TGCAGCGTTAGGGCAGACAGTACCTTAAACACTGAAGCTTTCTTT

J: TRBJ1-2
size: NA
D: NA
V: TRBV12-3/TRBV12-4
CDR3: CASSFNGGYTF
DNA: TGTGCCAGCAGTTTTAATGGTGGCTACACCTTC

J: TRBJ1-5
size: NA
D: NA
V: TRBV11-1
CDR3: CASSLGGGGNQPQHF
DNA: TGTGCCAGCAGCTTGGGGGGGGGTGGCAATCAGCCCCAGCATTTT

J: TRBJ1-2
size: once
D: NA
V: TRBV9
CDR3: CASSVETDYGYTF
DNA: TGTGCCAGCAGCGTAGAGACAGACTATGGCTACACCTTC

J: TRBJ1-4
size: NA
D: TRBD1
V: TRBV4-3
CDR3: CASSQPPTGFGEKLFF
DNA: TGCGCCAGCAGCCAACCACCGACAGGGTTCGGGGAAAAACTGTTTTTT

J: TRBJ2-1
size: few
D: TRBD2
V: TRBV6-2/TRBV6-3
CDR3: CASSTIAGANNEQFF
DNA: TGTGCCAGCAGTACCATAGCGGGGGCAAACAATGAGCAGTTCTTC

J: TRBJ2-1
size: NA
D: NA
V: TRBV4-2
CDR3: CASSLGGAGDEQFF
DNA: TGTGCCAGCAGCCTCGGGGGTGCCGGTGATGAGCAGTTCTTC

J: TRBJ2-3
size: NA
D: TRBD2
V: TRBV5-6
CDR3: CASSFRVLAGGTDTQYF
DNA: TGTGCCAGCAGCTTTCGGGTACTAGCGGGGGGTACAGATACGCAGTATTTT

J: TRBJ2-5
size: NA
D: TRBD2
V: TRBV7-3
CDR3: CASSLGSSGGQETQYF
DNA: TGTGCCAGCAGCTTAGGGTCTAGCGGGGGGCAAGAGACCCAGTACTTC

J: TRBJ2-3
size: few
D: TRBD2
V: TRBV7-9
CDR3: CASSTGTSGETQYF
DNA: TGTGCCAGCAGCACCGGGACTAGCGGGGAAACGCAGTATTTT

J: TRBJ2-7
size: NA
D: NA
V: TRBV25-1
CDR3: CASSEGRTLTYEQYF
DNA: TGTGCCAGCAGTGAAGGCCGGACGCTCACCTACGAGCAGTACTTC

J: TRBJ2-7
size: NA
D: NA
V: TRBV5-1
CDR3: CASSVTRSSYEQYF
DNA: TGCGCCAGCAGTGTGACACGGAGCTCCTACGAGCAGTACTTC

J: TRBJ1-1
size: once
D: NA
V: TRBV6-5
CDR3: CASTSEWGKGEAFF
DNA: TGTGCCAGCACCAGCGAGTGGGGGAAGGGTGAAGCTTTCTTT

J: TRBJ1-2
size: once
D: NA
V: TRBV9
CDR3: CASTSGGGNYGYTF
DNA: TGTGCCAGCACCTCAGGAGGGGGTAACTATGGCTACACCTTC

J: TRBJ1-3
size: NA
D: NA
V: TRBV5-4
CDR3: CASSSGTVGNTIYF
DNA: TGTGCCAGCAGCTCGGGGACGGTCGGAAACACCATATATTTT

J: TRBJ1-1
size: NA
D: NA
V: TRBV7-3
CDR3: CASSLSPAMNTEAFF
DNA: TGTGCCAGCAGCTTAAGTCCAGCCATGAACACTGAAGCTTTCTTT

J: TRBJ2-3
size: few
D: NA
V: TRBV5-4
CDR3: CASSLDTGRTDTQYF
DNA: TGTGCCAGCAGCTTGGATACGGGGAGAACAGATACGCAGTATTTT

J: TRBJ2-7
size: NA
D: NA
V: TRBV7-2
CDR3: CASSSPPGEQYF
DNA: TGTGCCAGCAGCTCCCCTCCGGGGGAGCAGTACTTC

J: TRBJ1-6
size: NA
D: NA
V: TRBV21-1
CDR3: CASSNLRQAYNSPLHF
DNA: TGTGCCAGCAGCAACCTCAGACAGGCCTATAATTCACCCCTCCACTTT

J: TRBJ2-3
size: NA
D: NA
V: TRBV20-1
CDR3: CSASPQADTQYF
DNA: TGCAGTGCTAGTCCGCAGGCAGATACGCAGTATTTT

J: TRBJ1-5
size: NA
D: NA
V: TRBV12-3/TRBV12-4
CDR3: CASSFGGQPQHF
DNA: TGTGCCAGCAGTTTCGGGGGTCAGCCCCAGCATTTT

J: TRBJ2-5
size: NA
D: TRBD2
V: TRBV11-1
CDR3: CASSPSTSGGETQYF
DNA: TGTGCCAGCAGCCCCTCGACTAGCGGAGGGGAGACCCAGTACTTC

J: TRBJ1-2
size: NA
D: NA
V: TRBV10-3
CDR3: CAISAYGVHGYTF
DNA: TGTGCCATCAGTGCCTACGGAGTACATGGCTACACCTTC

J: TRBJ2-7
size: NA
D: NA
V: TRBV7-8
CDR3: CASSLGWSPSSYEQYF
DNA: TGTGCCAGCAGCTTAGGGTGGTCACCGAGCTCCTACGAGCAGTACTTC

J: TRBJ2-3
size: NA
D: TRBD1
V: TRBV7-2
CDR3: CASSVQGARTDTQYF
DNA: TGTGCCAGCAGCGTCCAGGGGGCGAGGACAGATACGCAGTATTTT

J: TRBJ1-5
size: NA
D: NA
V: TRBV9
CDR3: CASSVMDNQPQHF
DNA: TGTGCCAGCAGCGTCATGGACAATCAGCCCCAGCATTTT

J: TRBJ2-5
size: NA
D: TRBD2
V: TRBV4-2
CDR3: CASSQATGTSGETQYF
DNA: TGTGCCAGCAGCCAGGCGACCGGGACTAGCGGGGAGACCCAGTACTTC

J: TRBJ1-1
size: NA
D: NA
V: TRBV7-9
CDR3: CASSRGYTEAFF
DNA: TGTGCCAGCAGCAGGGGGTACACTGAAGCTTTCTTT

J: TRBJ2-1
size: once
D: NA
V: TRBV24-1
CDR3: CATGTGYEQFF
DNA: TGTGCCACCGGCACAGGGTATGAGCAGTTCTTC

J: TRBJ2-7
size: NA
D: NA
V: TRBV6-4
CDR3: CASSDLAGFTREQYF
DNA: TGTGCCAGCAGTGACTTGGCGGGGTTTACGAGGGAGCAGTACTTC

J: TRBJ2-7
size: NA
D: TRBD2
V: TRBV7-8
CDR3: CASSTLSRGGEQYF
DNA: TGTGCCAGCAGCACTTTATCGCGGGGGGGGGAGCAGTACTTC

J: TRBJ2-7
size: NA
D: NA
V: TRBV5-6
CDR3: CASSLWASGNEQYF
DNA: TGTGCCAGCAGCTTGTGGGCCTCCGGAAACGAGCAGTACTTC

J: TRBJ1-1
size: NA
D: NA
V: TRBV5-1
CDR3: CASSLVEGDEAFF
DNA: TGCGCCAGCAGCTTGGTAGAGGGGGATGAAGCTTTCTTT

J: TRBJ1-3
size: NA
D: NA
V: TRBV29-1
CDR3: CSVEGPGGRGNTIYF
DNA: TGCAGCGTTGAAGGCCCCGGGGGGCGAGGAAACACCATATATTTT

J: TRBJ2-7
size: NA
D: TRBD2
V: TRBV29-1
CDR3: CSVEDSGTSGFRQREQYF
DNA: TGCAGCGTTGAAGATTCAGGGACTAGCGGGTTTCGACAGAGGGAGCAGTACTTC

J: TRBJ1-1
size: once
D: NA
V: TRBV5-1
CDR3: CASSSSGQNTEAFF
DNA: TGCGCCAGCAGCTCCTCGGGACAGAACACTGAAGCTTTCTTT

J: TRBJ1-1
size: NA
D: NA
V: TRBV6-5
CDR3: CASSYSSGLNTEAFF
DNA: TGTGCCAGCAGTTACTCGTCCGGGTTGAACACTGAAGCTTTCTTT

J: TRBJ1-6
size: NA
D: NA
V: TRBV4-2
CDR3: CASSQPGQTVRNSPLHF
DNA: TGTGCCAGCAGCCAACCGGGACAAACGGTTAGGAATTCACCCCTCCACTTT

J: TRBJ2-1
size: NA
D: NA
V: TRBV11-1
CDR3: CASSRILGMGAEQFF
DNA: TGTGCCAGCAGCCGGATTTTAGGTATGGGGGCCGAGCAGTTCTTC

J: TRBJ1-1
size: many
D: NA
V: TRBV6-1
CDR3: CASSDSAEAFF
DNA: TGTGCCAGCAGTGACAGCGCGGAAGCTTTCTTT

J: TRBJ2-3
size: NA
D: NA
V: TRBV7-2
CDR3: CASSLGAINTDTQYF
DNA: TGTGCCAGCAGCTTAGGGGCTATCAACACAGATACGCAGTATTTT

J: TRBJ2-7
size: NA
D: TRBD1
V: TRBV5-1
CDR3: CASRPPGQGYEQYF
DNA: TGCGCCAGCAGACCACCGGGACAGGGTTACGAGCAGTACTTC

J: TRBJ1-1
size: NA
D: NA
V: TRBV6-5
CDR3: CASSTPGTEAFF
DNA: TGTGCCAGCAGTACCCCCGGAACTGAAGCTTTCTTT

J: TRBJ1-2
size: NA
D: TRBD1
V: TRBV9
CDR3: CASSPEGDRGHGYTF
DNA: TGTGCCAGCAGCCCGGAGGGTGACAGGGGGCATGGCTACACCTTC

J: TRBJ2-7
size: few
D: NA
V: TRBV14
CDR3: CASSQGLSYEQYF
DNA: TGTGCCAGCAGCCAAGGACTCTCCTACGAGCAGTACTTC

J: TRBJ2-3
size: NA
D: TRBD2
V: TRBV6-6
CDR3: CASSYGRGDNTDTQYF
DNA: TGTGCCAGCAGTTACGGGCGGGGGGATAACACAGATACGCAGTATTTT

J: TRBJ1-2
size: NA
D: NA
V: TRBV4-2
CDR3: CASSQGLGSNYGYTF
DNA: TGTGCCAGCAGCCAAGGGTTGGGCAGTAACTATGGCTACACCTTC

J: TRBJ2-5
size: NA
D: TRBD2
V: TRBV5-1
CDR3: CASSTARGAGETQYF
DNA: TGCGCCAGCAGCACCGCGCGGGGGGCCGGAGAGACCCAGTACTTC

J: TRBJ2-5
size: NA
D: NA
V: TRBV9
CDR3: CASSLIGSLKETQYF
DNA: TGTGCCAGCAGCCTTATCGGGTCTCTAAAAGAGACCCAGTACTTC

J: TRBJ1-5
size: NA
D: TRBD1
V: TRBV5-6
CDR3: CASSSGTGGGNQPQHF
DNA: TGTGCCAGCAGCTCGGGGACAGGGGGGGGCAATCAGCCCCAGCATTTT

J: TRBJ2-7
size: NA
D: TRBD2
V: TRBV20-1
CDR3: CSASAGVTYEQYF
DNA: TGCAGTGCCAGTGCGGGGGTGACCTACGAGCAGTACTTC

J: TRBJ1-1
size: NA
D: NA
V: TRBV29-1
CDR3: CSVEGGFEAFF
DNA: TGCAGCGTTGAGGGGGGGTTTGAAGCTTTCTTT

J: TRBJ2-7
size: NA
D: NA
V: TRBV18
CDR3: CASSLARDSHYEQYF
DNA: TGTGCCAGCTCACTAGCCCGGGACTCACACTACGAGCAGTACTTC

J: TRBJ2-1
size: NA
D: NA
V: TRBV10-3
CDR3: CAISEDEQFF
DNA: TGTGCCATCAGTGAGGATGAGCAGTTCTTC